This T cell receptor beta chain was sequenced for a study of response to subunit inactivated influenza vaccine. TCRdb ran MiXCR on the RT-PCR reads and lists one entry per CDR3 protein. The sample yields about 160,000 distinct CDR3 sequences, approximately 11% seen once. The CDR3 is 15 residues long. Germline V gene lookup returns CDR1 LGHNA and CDR2 YSLEER. V shed 0 bases and J shed 4 bases, with 13 bases lying between them. This clonotype was sampled from a man aged 50 to 75 who received an inactivated influenza vaccine. This chain connects TRBV4-3 to TRBJ2-7, with D perhaps matching TRBD1 or TRBD2 (5 bases each). The specimen comprised CD8+ T cells sorted from PBMCs, sampled less than 30 months after vaccination. The CDR3 DNA sequence: TGCGCCAGCAGCCAAGATGTAGGGGACGGATACGAGCAGTACTTC. Translation gives CASSQDVGDGYEQYF.